The next 13 T cell receptor beta chains were all read from a single sample in a study of blood T cell repertoires in COVID-19. Profiled with immunoSEQ multiplex PCR; TCRdb holds only in-frame clones, not every one. The sample holds roughly 150,000 clones, approximately 91% seen once. Sequenced: peripheral blood. These receptors were collected from a man aged 18 to 29 with COVID-19, enrolled during active disease.

CDR3 DNA: TGTGCCAGCAGTCAGAACACCGGGGAGCTGTTTTTT. Translated, it gives CASSQNTGELFF. This rearrangement joins TRBV12-3 or TRBV12-4 to TRBJ2-2; D is ambiguous. The CDR3 covers 12 residues. Deletions cut 5 bases from V and 1 base from J, with 2 bases between.

The chain carries TRBV5-6 and TRBJ2-7; 12 bases fit TRBD2. Germline CDR1 is SGHDT and CDR2 is YYEEEE. Trimming removed 0 bases from V and 5 bases from J; junction bases left unmatched: 3. The CDR3 length is 15 residues. Here the CDR3 DNA reads TGTGCCAGCAGCTTGGTGACTAGCGGGAGTGACGAGCAGTACTTC. Encoded protein: CASSLVTSGSDEQYF. The whole variable domain, remainder taken from reference TRBV5-6 and TRBJ2-7, is DAGVTQSPTHLIKTRGQQVTLRCSPKSGHDTVSWYQQALGQGPQFIFQYYEEEERQRGNFPDRFSGHQFPNYSSELNVNALLLGDSALYLCASSLVTSGSDEQYFGPGTRLTVT.

This chain links TRBV20-1 with TRBJ1-2; D is uncertain. The V gene lost 6 bases and the J gene lost 12 bases, with 17 bases spanning the gap. The germline V gene has CDR1 DFQATT and CDR2 SNEGSKA (reference sequence). This CDR3 comprises 11 residues. CDR3 in DNA: TGCAGTGCCACCCACGGAGCGGACGACACCTTC. It specifies CSATHGADDTF.

The chain links TRBV11-2 to TRBJ2-7; D gene uncertain. The CDR3 has 12 amino acids. V lost 5 bases and J 2 bases, leaving 7 bases between the germline ends. Germline CDR1 and CDR2: SGHAT and FQNNGV. For the CDR3, the DNA is TGTGCCAGCAGCCAACAAACCTACGAGCAGTACTTC. It specifies CASSQQTYEQYF.

This clone has a handful of counts. The genes are TRBV7-6 and TRBJ1-3; D is possibly TRBD1 (5 bases). This CDR3 spans 16 amino acids. Germline CDR1 is SGHVS and CDR2 is FNYEAQ. V gave up 1 base and J gave up 3 bases, with 13 bases separating them. This chain's CDR3 is CASSLVAGFSGNTIYF. CDR3 nucleotides: TGTGCCAGCAGCTTAGTTGCAGGGTTTAGTGGAAACACCATATATTTT.

V is TRBV11-2 and J is TRBJ1-1; the D gene is possibly TRBD1 (6 bases). V lost 4 bases and J lost 0, with 18 bases in between. CDR3 length: 17 residues. CDR1 and CDR2 (germline): SGHAT, FQNNGV. The CDR3 DNA is TGTGCCAGCAGCTCCCTACAACCGACAGGAATGAACACTGAAGCTTTCTTT. Residues: CASSSLQPTGMNTEAFF.

The genes are TRBV7-9 and TRBJ1-4; D gene ambiguous. V lost 5 bases, J lost 4 bases, and 8 bases lay in between. CDR3 size: 13 residues. Germline V gives CDR1 SEHNR, CDR2 FQNEAQ (reference sequence). The CDR3 DNA follows: TGTGCCAGCAGCCGACGCGGTAATGAAAAACTGTTTTTT. Amino acids: CASSRRGNEKLFF. The whole variable domain, filled in from reference TRBV7-9 and TRBJ1-4, reads DTGVSQNPRHKITKRGQNVTFRCDPISEHNRLYWYRQTLGQGPEFLTYFQNEAQLEKSRLLSDRFSAERPKGSFSTLEIQRTEQGDSAMYLCASSRRGNEKLFFGSGTQLSVL.

The gene calls are TRBV5-6 and TRBJ2-1; no definite D call. The CDR3 contains 16 residues. In germline, CDR1 is SGHDT, CDR2 YYEEEE. The germline V and J ends were trimmed by 6 bases and 0 bases, with 16 bases remaining between them. The CDR3 spells CASTPLNPSSYNEQFF. CDR3 DNA sequence: TGTGCCAGCACCCCCTTGAACCCCAGCTCCTACAATGAGCAGTTCTTC.

This chain uses TRBV7-3 with TRBJ1-2, with TRBD1 identical over 11 bases. The CDR3 spans 16 residues. Trimming took 2 bases from V and 0 from J; bases not matched to a gene: 2. The germline V gene encodes CDR1 SGHTA and CDR2 FQGTGA. The CDR3 protein is CASSLGGQGANYGYTF. The DNA of the CDR3 is TGTGCCAGCAGCTTAGGGGGACAGGGGGCTAACTATGGCTACACCTTC.

The V gene is TRBV19, the J gene TRBJ2-5, with D possibly TRBD1 on 6 matching bases. Germline-derived CDR1 and CDR2 are LNHDA and SQIVND (reference sequence). V lost 2 bases to trimming and J lost 3 bases, with 16 bases between them. The CDR3 spans 16 residues. CDR3 amino acids: CASSISRQAQEETQYF. The CDR3 DNA reads as TGTGCCAGTAGTATATCCCGACAGGCACAAGAAGAGACCCAGTACTTC. Complete variable domain (other parts from reference TRBV19 and TRBJ2-5): DGGITQSPKYLFRKEGQNVTLSCEQNLNHDAMYWYRQDPGQGLRLIYYSQIVNDFQKGDIAEGYSVSREKKESFPLTVTSAQKNPTAFYLCASSISRQAQEETQYFGPGTRLLVL.

This clone was counted once. The V call is TRBV4-3, the J call TRBJ2-7; TRBD1 is a possible D gene (5 bases). Germline values: CDR1 LGHNA, CDR2 YSLEER. The V gene lost 0 bases and the J gene lost 0 bases, with 21 bases spanning the gap. The CDR3 covers 19 residues. The CDR3 DNA sequence: TGCGCCAGCAGCCAAGATCCCCCAAACCGCGGCAGGGCCTCCTACGAGCAGTACTTC. The encoded protein is CASSQDPPNRGRASYEQYF.

The V call is TRBV5-6, the J call TRBJ2-7; D is unresolved. V was trimmed by 1 base and J by 2 bases, leaving 10 bases between them. This CDR3 has 14 amino acids. The germline gives CDR1 SGHDT, CDR2 YYEEEE. The DNA for the CDR3 is TGTGCCAGCAGCTTGATAAGCGCCGCCTACGAGCAGTACTTC. Its translation: CASSLISAAYEQYF.

This clone was seen a single time. This chain uses TRBV18 with TRBJ2-7; the D is unclear. CDR1 is KGHSH, CDR2 LQKENI, per germline. The ends were cut back, 4 bases at V and 4 bases at J, with 11 bases in the middle. The CDR3 length is 13 residues. CDR3 bases: TGTGCCAGCTCACAACTCGCGCATTACGAGCAGTACTTC. It encodes CASSQLAHYEQYF.